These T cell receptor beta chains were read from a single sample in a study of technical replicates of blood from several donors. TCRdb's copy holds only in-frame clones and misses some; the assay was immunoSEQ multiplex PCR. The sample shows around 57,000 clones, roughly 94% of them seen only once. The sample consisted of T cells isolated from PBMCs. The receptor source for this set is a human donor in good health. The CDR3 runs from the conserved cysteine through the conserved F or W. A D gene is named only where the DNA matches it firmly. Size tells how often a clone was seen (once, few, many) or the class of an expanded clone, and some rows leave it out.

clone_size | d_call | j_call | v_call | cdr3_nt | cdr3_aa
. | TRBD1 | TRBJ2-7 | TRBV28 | TGTGCCAGCAGTAGGGACAGGGGCTACGAGCAGTACTTC | CASSRDRGYEQYF
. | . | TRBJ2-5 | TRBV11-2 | TGTGCCAGCAGCTTACTCTACGGGACAACTGCCCAAGAGACCCAGTACTTC | CASSLLYGTTAQETQYF
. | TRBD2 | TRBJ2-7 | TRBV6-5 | TGTGCCAGCAGTTACAAAGTAGCGGGAGGCTACGAGCAGTACTTC | CASSYKVAGGYEQYF
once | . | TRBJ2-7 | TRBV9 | TGTGCCAGCAGCGTCGGACAGACGAGCTCCTACGAGCAGTACTTC | CASSVGQTSSYEQYF
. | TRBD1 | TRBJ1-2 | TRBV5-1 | TGCGCCAGCAGGCTGGGACAGGGGGCGCAGGGTGGCTACACCTTC | CASRLGQGAQGGYTF
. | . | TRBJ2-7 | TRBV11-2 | TGTGCCAGCAGCTTAGAGCAGGTTACCTACGAGCAGTACTTC | CASSLEQVTYEQYF
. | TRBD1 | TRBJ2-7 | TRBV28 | TGTGCCAGCAGTGGGGACAGCTACGAGCAGTACTTC | CASSGDSYEQYF
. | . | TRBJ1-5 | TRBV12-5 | TGTGCTAGTGGTTTGGACGGGATTCAGCCCCAGCATTTT | CASGLDGIQPQHF
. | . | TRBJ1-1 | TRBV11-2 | TGTGCCAGCAGCTTAGATCGGGAGACTGAAGCTTTCTTT | CASSLDRETEAFF
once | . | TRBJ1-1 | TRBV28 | TGTGCCACCCTCCCAAGGGGGAACACTGAAGCTTTCTTT | CATLPRGNTEAFF
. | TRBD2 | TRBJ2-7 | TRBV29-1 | TGCAGCGTTGAAGGTCGAGAGATGGGGCGGGAGGGGCTCGTCCACGAGCAGTACTTC | CSVEGREMGREGLVHEQYF
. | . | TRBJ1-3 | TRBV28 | TGTGCCAGCAGTTTGGGGAGGGTTGGAAACACCATATATTTT | CASSLGRVGNTIYF
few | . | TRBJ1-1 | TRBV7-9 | TGTGCCAGCAGCTTAGCGGCCACTGAAGCTTTCTTT | CASSLAATEAFF
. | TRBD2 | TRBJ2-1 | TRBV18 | TGTGCCAGCTCACCAGAGCTAGCGGGAGCAGGGAATGAGCAGTTCTTC | CASSPELAGAGNEQFF
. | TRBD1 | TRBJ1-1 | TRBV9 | TGTGCCAGCAGCCTGGACAGGGGGCGGAACACTGAAGCTTTCTTT | CASSLDRGRNTEAFF
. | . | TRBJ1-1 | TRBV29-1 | TGCAGCGCTGGGACTTTGAACACTGAAGCTTTCTTT | CSAGTLNTEAFF
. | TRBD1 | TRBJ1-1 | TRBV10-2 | TGCGCCAGCAGTTCCTCCGGGACAGGGACAGAAAACACTGAAGCTTTCTTT | CASSSSGTGTENTEAFF
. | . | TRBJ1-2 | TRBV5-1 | TGCGCCAGCAGCTTGGCCGCGGGCGGCTTGTATGGCTACACCTTC | CASSLAAGGLYGYTF
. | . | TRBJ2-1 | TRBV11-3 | TGTGCCAGCAGCTTAGATTATCACAATGAGCAGTTCTTC | CASSLDYHNEQFF
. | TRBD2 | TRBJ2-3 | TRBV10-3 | TGTGCCATCAGTGAGGCTAGCGGGAGTCGCACAGATACGCAGTATTTT | CAISEASGSRTDTQYF
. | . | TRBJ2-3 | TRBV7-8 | TGTGCCAGCAGTTATGGACTTTCCAGCACAGATACGCAGTATTTT | CASSYGLSSTDTQYF
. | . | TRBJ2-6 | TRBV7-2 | TGTGCCAGCAGCTCCGGAGGACTTCTACTGGGGGCCAACGTCCTGACTTTC | CASSSGGLLLGANVLTF
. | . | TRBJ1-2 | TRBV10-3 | TGTGCCATCAGTGAGCGATGGTCGGGGTCTATCAGCGGCTACACCTTC | CAISERWSGSISGYTF
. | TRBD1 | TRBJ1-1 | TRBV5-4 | TGTGCCAGCAGCCGAACATACCAGGGGGGTACCAACACTGAAGCTTTCTTT | CASSRTYQGGTNTEAFF
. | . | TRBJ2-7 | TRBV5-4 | TGTGCCAGCAGCTTGGCCGGCGGAATACTAGCCAAAACCTACGAGCAGTACTTC | CASSLAGGILAKTYEQYF
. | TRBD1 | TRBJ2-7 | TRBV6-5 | TGTGCCAGCAGCCTCCGGGACAGAACCTACGAGCAGTACTTC | CASSLRDRTYEQYF
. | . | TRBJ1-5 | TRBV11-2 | TGTGCCAGCAGCTTCCCCAGGGAACCCCAGCATTTT | CASSFPREPQHF
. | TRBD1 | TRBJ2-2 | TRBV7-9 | TGTGCCAGCAGCCTCCGGGACAGGGGATCCAACACCGGGGAGCTGTTTTTT | CASSLRDRGSNTGELFF
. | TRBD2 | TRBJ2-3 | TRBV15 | TGTGCCACCAGCCTAGGTAGCGGGAGCGCCGCAGATACGCAGTATTTT | CATSLGSGSAADTQYF
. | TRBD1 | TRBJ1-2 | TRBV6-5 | TGTGCCAGCAGTCGCAGCTTCCGGGACAGGGATGGCTACACCTTC | CASSRSFRDRDGYTF
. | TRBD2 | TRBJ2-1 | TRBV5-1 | TGCGCCAGCAGCTTGGAACAGCGGGAGGGAATTGATGAGCAGTTCTTC | CASSLEQREGIDEQFF
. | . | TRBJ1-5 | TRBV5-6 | TGTGCCAGCACCAACCAAGGGGAACACCAGCCCCAGCATTTT | CASTNQGEHQPQHF
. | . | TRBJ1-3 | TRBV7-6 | TGTGCCAGCAGCTCAAATCGAAACACCATATATTTT | CASSSNRNTIYF
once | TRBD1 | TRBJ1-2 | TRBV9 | TGTGCCAGCAGCGTAGGACAGGGGGCTTTTGGCTACACCTTC | CASSVGQGAFGYTF
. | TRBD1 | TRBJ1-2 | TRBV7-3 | TGTGCCAGCAGCGAGAACAGGGGGTCCTATGGCTACACCTTC | CASSENRGSYGYTF
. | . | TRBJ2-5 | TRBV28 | TGTGCCAGCAGCCTACTCCACGTAGAGACCCAGTACTTC | CASSLLHVETQYF
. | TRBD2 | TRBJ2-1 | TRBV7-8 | TGTGCCAGCAGACCAAACCGGGACTACCATGAGCAGTTCTTC | CASRPNRDYHEQFF
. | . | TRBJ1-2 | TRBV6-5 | TGTGCCAGCAGTTACTCGTTCCCAGGGTATGGCTACACCTTC | CASSYSFPGYGYTF
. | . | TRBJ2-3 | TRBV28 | TGTGCCAGCAGTTTATCATACAGGGTGAGAACAGATACGCAGTATTTT | CASSLSYRVRTDTQYF
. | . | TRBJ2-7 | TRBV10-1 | TGCGCCAGCAGTGAGATCCCCCAGGCCTACGAGCAGTACTTC | CASSEIPQAYEQYF
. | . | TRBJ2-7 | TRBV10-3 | TGTGCCATCAGTGAGGGGGCTATTGCCGAGCAGTACTTC | CAISEGAIAEQYF
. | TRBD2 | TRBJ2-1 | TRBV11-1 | TGTGCCAGCAGCTTAGTCCCCTCTTGGCGGGAGGGCCGGGAGCAGTTCTTC | CASSLVPSWREGREQFF
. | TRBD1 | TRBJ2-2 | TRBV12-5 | TGTGCTAGTGGAGACAGGGGTCGGGGCGCCGGGGAGCTGTTTTTT | CASGDRGRGAGELFF